This note documents a single T cell receptor (beta chain) sequence. The antigen is unknown. Expressed TCRB transcripts got sequenced, as all isolated RNA was reverse transcribed. The data were produced by immunoSEQ multiplex PCR, yet TCRdb's version contains in-frame clones alone and is incomplete. The sample shows fewer than 30,000 clones, roughly 56% of them seen only once. Markers CD45RO/CCR7/CD25/CD127/CD95/CD27 served to sort CD4+ naive, central memory, regulatory and stem cell-like memory cells. This specimen comes from a study of beta chain features in type 1 diabetes. Study overall: Examination covered around 98 million sorted cells spanning all samples.

Germline CDR1 is LNHDA and CDR2 is SQIVND (reference sequence). The CDR3 covers 22 residues. The J segment lost 4 bases and the V segment lost 3 bases, leaving 27 bases of the junction unmatched. General study points: Here, the possible influence of HLA type (on TCRB rearrangement) remained unresolved. Shortening that was moderate but significant affected the TCRB CDR3s of Type 1 diabetes patients in all four CD4+ subsets. PCR may have favored shorter templates equally in patients and controls.

The source of this sequence is a woman between 18 and 29 years old with type 1 diabetes. Sequenced: Tregs from blood. This chain uses TRBV19 with TRBJ1-2, with TRBD1 matching over 9 bases. CDR3 sequence: CASSIDPFNSGTGSKSGYGYTF. CDR3 in DNA: TGTGCCAGTAGTATCGACCCATTTAATTCCGGGACAGGGTCCAAATCCGGCTATGGCTACACCTTC.